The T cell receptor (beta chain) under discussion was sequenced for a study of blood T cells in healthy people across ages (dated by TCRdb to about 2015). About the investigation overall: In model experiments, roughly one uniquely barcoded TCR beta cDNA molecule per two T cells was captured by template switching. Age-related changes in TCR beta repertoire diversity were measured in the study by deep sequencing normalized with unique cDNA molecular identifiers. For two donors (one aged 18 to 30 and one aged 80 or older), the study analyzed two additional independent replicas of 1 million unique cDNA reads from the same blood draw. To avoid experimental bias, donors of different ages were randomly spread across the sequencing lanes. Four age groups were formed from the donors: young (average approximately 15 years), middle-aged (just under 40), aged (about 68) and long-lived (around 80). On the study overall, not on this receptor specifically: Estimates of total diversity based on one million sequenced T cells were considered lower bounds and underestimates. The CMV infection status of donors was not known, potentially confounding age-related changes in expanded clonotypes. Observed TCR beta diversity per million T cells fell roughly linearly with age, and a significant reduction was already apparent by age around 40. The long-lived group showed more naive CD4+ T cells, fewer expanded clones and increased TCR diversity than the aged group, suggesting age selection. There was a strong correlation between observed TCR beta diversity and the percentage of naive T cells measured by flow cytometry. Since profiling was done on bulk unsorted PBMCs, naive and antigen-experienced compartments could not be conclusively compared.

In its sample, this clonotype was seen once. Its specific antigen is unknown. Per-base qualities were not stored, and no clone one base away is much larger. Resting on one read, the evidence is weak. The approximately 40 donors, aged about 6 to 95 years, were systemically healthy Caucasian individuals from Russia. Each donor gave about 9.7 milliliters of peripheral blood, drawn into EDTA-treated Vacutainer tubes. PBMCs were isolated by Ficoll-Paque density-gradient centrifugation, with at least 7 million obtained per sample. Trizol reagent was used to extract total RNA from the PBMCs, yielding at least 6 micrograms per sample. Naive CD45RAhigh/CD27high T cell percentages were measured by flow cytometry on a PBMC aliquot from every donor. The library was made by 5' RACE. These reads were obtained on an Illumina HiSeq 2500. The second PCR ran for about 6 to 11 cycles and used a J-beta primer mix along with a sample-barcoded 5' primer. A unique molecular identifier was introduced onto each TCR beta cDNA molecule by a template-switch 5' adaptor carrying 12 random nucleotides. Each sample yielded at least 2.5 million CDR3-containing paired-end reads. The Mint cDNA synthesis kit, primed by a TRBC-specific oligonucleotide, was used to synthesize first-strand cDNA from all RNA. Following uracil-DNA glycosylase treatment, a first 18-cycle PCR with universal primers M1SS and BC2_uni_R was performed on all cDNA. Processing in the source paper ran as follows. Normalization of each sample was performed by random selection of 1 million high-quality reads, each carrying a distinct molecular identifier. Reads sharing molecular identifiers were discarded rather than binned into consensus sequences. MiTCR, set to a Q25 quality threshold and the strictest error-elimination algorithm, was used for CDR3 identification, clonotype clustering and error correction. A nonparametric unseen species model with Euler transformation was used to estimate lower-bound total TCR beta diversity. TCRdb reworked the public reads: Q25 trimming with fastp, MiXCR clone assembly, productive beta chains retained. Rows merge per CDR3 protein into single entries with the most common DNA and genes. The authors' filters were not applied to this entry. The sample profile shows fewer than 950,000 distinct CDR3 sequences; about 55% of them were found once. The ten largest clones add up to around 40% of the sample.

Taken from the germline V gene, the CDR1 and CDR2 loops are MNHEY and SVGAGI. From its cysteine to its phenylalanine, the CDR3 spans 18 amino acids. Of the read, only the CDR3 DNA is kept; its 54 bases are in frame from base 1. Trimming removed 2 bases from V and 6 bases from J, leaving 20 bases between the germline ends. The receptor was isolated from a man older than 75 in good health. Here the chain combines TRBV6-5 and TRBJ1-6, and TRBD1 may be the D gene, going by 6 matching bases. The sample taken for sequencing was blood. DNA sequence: TGTGCCAGCAGTTACCTTCCCCATGACAGGCCGGTTAATTCACCCCTCCACTTT. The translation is CASSYLPHDRPVNSPLHF.